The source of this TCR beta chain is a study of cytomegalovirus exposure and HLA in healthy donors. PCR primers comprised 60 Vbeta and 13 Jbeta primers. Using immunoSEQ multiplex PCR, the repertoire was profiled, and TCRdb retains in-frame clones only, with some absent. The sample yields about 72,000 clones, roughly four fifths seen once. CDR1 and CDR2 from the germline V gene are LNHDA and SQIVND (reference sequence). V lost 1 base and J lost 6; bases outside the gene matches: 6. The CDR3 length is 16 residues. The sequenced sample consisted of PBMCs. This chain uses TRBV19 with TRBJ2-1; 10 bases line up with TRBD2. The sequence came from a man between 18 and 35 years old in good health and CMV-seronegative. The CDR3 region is CASSIVAGGIGNEQFF. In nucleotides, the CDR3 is TGTGCCAGTAGTATAGTAGCGGGAGGAATTGGCAATGAGCAGTTCTTC.